The 30 T cell receptor beta chains given below trace back to one sample, sequenced in a study of blood T cell repertoires in COVID-19. Data came from immunoSEQ multiplex PCR; TCRdb stores just in-frame clones and leaves some out. Among fewer than 350,000 clones listed, 86% were seen once. Sequenced: peripheral blood. The receptor set was obtained from a woman younger than 45 who had recovered from COVID-19.

This chain joins TRBV28 and TRBJ2-7; D is possibly TRBD1 (5 bases). Deletions cut 6 bases from V and 1 base from J, with 13 bases between. The CDR3 has 14 amino acids. Germline CDR1 and CDR2: MDHEN and SYDVKM. The CDR3 DNA reads TGTGCCAGCAGGGGATTAGGACAATCCTACGAGCAGTACTTC. Translating it yields CASRGLGQSYEQYF.

The chain uses TRBV7-9 and TRBJ1-1, with D maybe TRBD1 (6 bases). Germline V CDR1 and CDR2: SEHNR, FQNEAQ (reference sequence). V was clipped by 6 bases and J by 7 bases, with 12 bases between them. The CDR3 length is 12 residues. The CDR3, as DNA: TGTGCCAGCAGTCCCCGGGACATTGAAGCTTTCTTT. It encodes CASSPRDIEAFF.

Turning to this clone: Other DNA sequences of this sample code for an identical CDR3. The CDR3 sequence: CASSLAAGTDTQYF. The CDR3 DNA sequence: TGTGCCAGCAGCTTAGCGGCGGGCACAGATACGCAGTATTTT. The chain is built from TRBV11-3 and TRBJ2-3; D remains unclear. The CDR3 extends over 14 amino acids. Deletions cut 1 base from V and 1 base from J, with 6 bases between. The V gene's germline CDR1 is SGHNT and CDR2 YENEEA.

The chain has TRBV6-5 and TRBJ1-2; TRBD1 matches 9 bases. The germline V gene encodes CDR1 MNHEY and CDR2 SVGAGI. The CDR3 is 14 amino acids. J lost 4 bases, V lost 7 bases, and 7 bases had no gene match. The CDR3 loop reads CASTRQGDVYGYTF. The CDR3 DNA is TGTGCCAGCACCCGACAGGGGGATGTCTATGGCTACACCTTC.

V is TRBV4-2 and J is TRBJ2-7; unclear D gene. This CDR3 comprises 15 residues. The germline V gene encodes CDR1 LGHNA and CDR2 YNFKEQ. Trimming took off 0 bases at V and 3 bases at J, with 12 bases between the two ends. CDR3 in DNA: TGTGCCAGCAGCCAAGATGGCGGCTTGAACTACGAGCAGTACTTC. This codes for CASSQDGGLNYEQYF.

This clone was detected ten times or more. The V and J genes are TRBV15 and TRBJ1-3; no clear D gene. Germline CDR1 reads LNHNV; CDR2 reads YYDKDF (reference sequence). The CDR3 runs 13 residues. Trimming cost V 5 bases and J 3 bases, with 8 bases left between them. The CDR3 nucleotides read TGTGCCACCAGCCTCCCCCTTGGAAACACCATATATTTT. Its protein product is CATSLPLGNTIYF.

The chain employs TRBV5-4 and TRBJ2-5; 7 bases are shared with TRBD2. Germline V gives CDR1 SGHNT, CDR2 YYREEE (reference sequence). Trimming at V came to 0 bases and at J to 2 bases, leaving 13 bases not matched to a gene. CDR3 length: 18 amino acids. This chain's CDR3 is CASSLAVGSGIGQETQYF. DNA of the CDR3: TGTGCCAGCAGCTTGGCAGTCGGGAGCGGGATTGGTCAAGAGACCCAGTACTTC.

CDR3 amino acids: CASSAGQGRETQYF. The DNA for the CDR3 is TGCGCCAGCAGCGCGGGACAGGGTCGAGAGACCCAGTACTTC. V usage is TRBV10-2 and J usage is TRBJ2-5, with 9 bases fitting TRBD1. CDR1 and CDR2 (germline): WSHSY, SAAADI. With V trimmed by 6 bases and J by 4 bases, 6 bases remained unmatched. The CDR3 has 14 amino acids.

This chain connects TRBV5-1 to TRBJ2-5; possibly TRBD2 for D (6 bases). V shed 7 bases and J shed 1 base, with 17 bases lying between them. The CDR3 has 15 amino acids. CDR1 is SGHRS, CDR2 YFSETQ, per germline. The CDR3 sequence: CASGYTGDIQETQYF. The CDR3 nucleotides read TGCGCCAGCGGGTACACGGGGGATATCCAAGAGACCCAGTACTTC.

The rearrangement joins TRBV6-1 to TRBJ2-1, with 10 bases that match TRBD2. The V gene end was trimmed by 3 bases and the J gene end by 0 bases; junction bases not matched to a gene: 11. The germline V gene encodes CDR1 MNHNS and CDR2 SASEGT. The CDR3 spans 19 residues. CDR3 residues: CASSERLAGEPSSYNEQFF. For the CDR3, the DNA is TGTGCCAGCAGTGAGCGACTAGCGGGCGAACCAAGCTCCTACAATGAGCAGTTCTTC.

V gene TRBV10-2 combines with J gene TRBJ1-5, with 9 bases identical to TRBD1. The CDR3 totals 14 residues. J lost 9 bases, V lost 4 bases, and 7 bases had no gene match. In germline, CDR1 is WSHSY, CDR2 SAAADI. The CDR3 region has the DNA TGCGCCAGCAGTGGACCGGGACAGGGACCGCCCCAGCATTTT. It codes for CASSGPGQGPPQHF.

The genes are TRBV19 and TRBJ2-2, with TRBD2 as a possible D gene (5 bases). Germline V gene data show CDR1 as LNHDA and CDR2 as SQIVND (reference sequence). With 3 bases removed from V and 4 bases from J, the gap between germline ends came to 12 bases. The CDR3 length is 15 residues. This CDR3 is CASSISLAATGELFF. DNA of the CDR3: TGTGCCAGTAGTATTTCTCTAGCAGCCACCGGGGAGCTGTTTTTT.

V is TRBV27 and J is TRBJ2-7; maybe TRBD2 (5 bases). CDR3 size: 16 residues. The germline CDR1 and CDR2 sequences are MNHEY and SMNVEV (reference sequence). Trimming removed 6 bases at V and 0 bases at J, with 18 bases between. The CDR3 sequence: CASSPDLSAISYEQYF. The CDR3 DNA reads as TGTGCCAGCAGCCCGGATCTTAGCGCTATCTCCTACGAGCAGTACTTC.

This chain links TRBV7-9 with TRBJ1-4, with 8 bases aligning to TRBD1. Germline-derived CDR1 and CDR2 are SEHNR and FQNEAQ (reference sequence). The CDR3 totals 15 residues. The ends lost 3 bases at V and 10 bases at J; junction bases unmatched: 10. The CDR3 is CASSFQGQGTRKLFF. CDR3 nucleotides: TGTGCCAGCAGCTTTCAAGGACAGGGAACGCGAAAACTGTTTTTT.

This clone has only one observation. The chain combines TRBV2 with TRBJ1-2; no definite D call. The CDR3 runs to 13 residues. Germline CDR1 is SNHLY and CDR2 is FYNNEI. With 3 bases removed from V and 8 bases from J, the gap between germline ends came to 13 bases. DNA for the CDR3: TGTGCCAGCAGTGAGGAGTCAGCTGGCGGCTACACCTTC. This sequence encodes CASSEESAGGYTF.

In the case of this clone: This sample also contains other DNA sequences that code for the same CDR3. The chain carries TRBV6-5 and TRBJ1-2; D possibly corresponds to TRBD1 (5 bases). Trimming stripped 2 bases from V and 4 bases from J, with 8 bases between. Per the germline V gene, CDR1 is MNHEY and CDR2 is SVGAGI. The CDR3 contains 13 residues. CDR3 sequence (DNA): TGTGCCAGCAGTTACGGGGGAGGCTATGGCTACACCTTC. This encodes CASSYGGGYGYTF.

The chain couples TRBV7-2 to TRBJ2-7; 7 bases agree with TRBD1. Germline V CDR1 and CDR2: SGHTA, FQGNSA. CDR3 size: 14 residues. Trimming took 5 bases from V and 3 from J; bases not matched to a gene: 7. The CDR3 protein is CASSPRGTLYEQYF. DNA for the CDR3: TGTGCCAGCAGCCCCAGGGGGACCCTCTACGAGCAGTACTTC.

This chain joins TRBV7-9 and TRBJ2-7, with a possible D match to TRBD2 (6 bases). Germline assignment: CDR1 SEHNR and CDR2 FQNEAQ (reference sequence). V was pared by 3 bases and J by 4 bases, with 13 bases between. There are 14 residues in the CDR3. DNA for the CDR3: TGTGCCAGCAGCTTTTCATCGGAGGGTTACGAGCAGTACTTC. Residues: CASSFSSEGYEQYF.

V and J are TRBV27 and TRBJ2-7, with unresolved D. The CDR3 sequence is 13 residues long. V gave up 6 bases and J gave up 0 bases, with 9 bases separating them. Germline values: CDR1 MNHEY, CDR2 SMNVEV (reference sequence). The CDR3 DNA reads as TGTGCCAGCAGCCCTAGGAGCTCCTACGAGCAGTACTTC. Residues: CASSPRSSYEQYF.

This rearrangement joins TRBV29-1 to TRBJ2-2; TRBD1 matches at 8 bases. The trim removed 8 bases at V and 3 bases at J, leaving 2 bases unmatched. Germline V gives CDR1 SQVTM, CDR2 ANQGSEA. The CDR3 is 12 amino acids. The CDR3 DNA reads TGCAGCACGGGACAGGACACCGGGGAGCTGTTTTTT. The encoded protein is CSTGQDTGELFF.

The chain is built from TRBV3-1 (or the pseudogene TRBV3-2) and TRBJ1-5; D remains unclear. This CDR3 region has 16 residues. Per germline, CDR1 LGHDT and CDR2 YNNKEL (reference sequence). The ends were cut back, 3 bases at V and 2 bases at J, with 14 bases in the middle. Here the CDR3 reads CASSHRPLRGNQPQHF. Here the CDR3 DNA reads TGTGCCAGCAGCCATAGACCCCTGAGGGGCAATCAGCCCCAGCATTTT.

The chain carries TRBV21-1 and TRBJ2-1; TRBD1 is the table's D call and was not checked against the DNA. TRBV21-1 is a known pseudogene. There are 15 residues in the CDR3. DNA of the CDR3: TGTGCCAGCAGCAACAGTGGGCCCTTAGTCCCGGAGCAGTTCTTC. Protein sequence: CASSNSGPLVPEQFF.

The CDR3, as DNA: TGTGCCAGCAGCCAGGGGGCCGGAGATACGCAGTATTTT. Translated: CASSQGAGDTQYF. The chain links TRBV11-1 to TRBJ2-3, with 8 nucleotides matching TRBD1. V trimming: 5 bases; J trimming: 5 bases; junction bases outside the gene matches: 3. Germline V CDR1 and CDR2: SGHAT, FQDESV (reference sequence). This CDR3 is 13 amino acids long.

The V call is TRBV28, the J call TRBJ2-7; TRBD2 matches at 12 bases. V lost 3 bases and J lost 3; bases outside the gene matches: 6. The CDR3 runs 16 residues. Germline CDR1 and CDR2: MDHEN and SYDVKM. As DNA, the CDR3 is TGTGCCAGCAGTTTCCGCCGGGGACTAGCGGGCTACGAGCAGTACTTC. This translates into CASSFRRGLAGYEQYF.

This clone was seen a few times. The chain has TRBV7-2 and TRBJ2-2; no clear D. CDR1 is SGHTA and CDR2 is FQGNSA in the germline V gene. V was trimmed by 5 bases and J by 0 bases, leaving 16 bases between them. The CDR3 consists of 17 residues. CDR3 DNA sequence: TGTGCCAGCAGCATAGGACGTATTACAGCGAACACCGGGGAGCTGTTTTTT. As protein: CASSIGRITANTGELFF.

The genes are TRBV28 and TRBJ2-3, with 12 bases that match TRBD2. V was pared by 5 bases and J by 3 bases, with 6 bases of the junction left unmatched. The CDR3 is 16 residues long. Germline CDR1 is MDHEN and CDR2 is SYDVKM. CDR3 sequence: CASSITTSGSTDTQYF. The CDR3 DNA sequence: TGTGCCAGCAGTATCACGACTAGCGGGAGTACAGATACGCAGTATTTT.

This clone was observed a single time. This sequence joins TRBV7-3 and TRBJ2-3; D gene ambiguous. This CDR3 has 12 amino acids. Trimming removed 2 bases at V and 7 bases at J, with 7 bases between. Per the germline V gene, CDR1 is SGHTA and CDR2 is FQGTGA. The CDR3 DNA is TGTGCCAGCAGCTTAGGAGATTATACGCAGTATTTT. Translating it yields CASSLGDYTQYF. The full variable domain, in which reference TRBV7-3 and TRBJ2-3 provide the parts outside the CDR3, is GAGVSQTPSNKVTEKGKYVELRCDPISGHTALYWYRQSLGQGPEFLIYFQGTGAADDSGLPNDRFFAVRPEGSVSTLKIQRTERGDSAVYLCASSLGDYTQYFGPGTRLTVL.

V is TRBV28 and J is TRBJ2-2; 11 positions agree with TRBD2. Trimming removed 8 bases from V and 7 bases from J; junction bases left unmatched: 18. The germline V gene encodes CDR1 MDHEN and CDR2 SYDVKM. This CDR3 is 18 amino acids long. CDR3 nucleotide sequence: TGTGCCAGCGGAGGGACAGGAATTAGCGGGAGGGCTGTCGGGGAGCTGTTTTTT. This gives the protein CASGGTGISGRAVGELFF.

To note about this clone: One base away lies a much larger clone, so this may be a sequencing read error. The identical CDR3 is also encoded by other nucleotide sequences in the sample. J is TRBJ1-1 and V is TRBV5-1; TRBD1 might be the D (6 bases). Germline V gives CDR1 SGHRS, CDR2 YFSETQ. The length of the CDR3 is 14 residues. Trimming removed 3 bases from V and 1 base from J, with 10 bases in between. The CDR3 region has the DNA TGCGCCAGCAGCTCGGGACAATCGAACACTGAAGCTTTCTTT. It yields the protein CASSSGQSNTEAFF.

The chain has TRBV7-9 and TRBJ1-1, with 7 bases identical to TRBD1. This CDR3 comprises 15 residues. The V segment lost 3 bases and the J segment 5 bases; nucleotides outside the gene matches: 9. Germline CDR1 is SEHNR and CDR2 is FQNEAQ (reference sequence). Here the CDR3 reads CASSFSVGGETEAFF. The CDR3, as DNA: TGTGCCAGCAGCTTCAGCGTAGGGGGCGAGACTGAAGCTTTCTTT.